This T cell receptor beta chain emerged from a study of T cells after yellow fever vaccination. This clonotype was counted only a few times. Its cognate antigen is unknown. Study-level points and caveats: Abundant contaminating clonotypes from the bulk population could appear in FACS-sorted repertoires.

One entry per CDR3 protein, called by TCRdb with MiXCR from the 5' RACE reads. The sample holds a few hundred thousand distinct CDR3 sequences, less than 9.5% seen once. Germline V gene sequence: CDR1 SGHRS, CDR2 YFSETQ. The V and J ends lost 1 base and 2 bases respectively, with 16 bases between them. The CDR3 is 17 residues long. This receptor was identified in a man aged 18-30 years who received the YFV17D yellow fever vaccine. The V call is TRBV5-1, the J call TRBJ2-1; D is undetermined. This material consisted of CD4+ T cells sorted from PBMCs, taken 5 days after the yellow fever booster vaccination. The DNA of the CDR3 is TGCGCCAGCAGCTTGTGGTGGGCTGTCGGAGCCTACAATGAGCAGTTCTTC. Amino acids: CASSLWWAVGAYNEQFF.